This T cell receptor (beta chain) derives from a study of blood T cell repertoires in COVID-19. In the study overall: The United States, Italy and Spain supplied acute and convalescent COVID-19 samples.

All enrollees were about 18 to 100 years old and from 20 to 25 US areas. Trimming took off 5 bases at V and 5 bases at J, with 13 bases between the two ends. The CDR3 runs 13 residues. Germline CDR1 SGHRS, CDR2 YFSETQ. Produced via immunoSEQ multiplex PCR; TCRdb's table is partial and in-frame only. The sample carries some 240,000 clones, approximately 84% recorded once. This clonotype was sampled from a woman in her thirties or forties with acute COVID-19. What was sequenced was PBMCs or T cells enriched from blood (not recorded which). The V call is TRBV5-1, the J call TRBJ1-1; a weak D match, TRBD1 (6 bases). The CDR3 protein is CASRRGAGTEAFF. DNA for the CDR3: TGCGCCAGCAGACGGGGGGCGGGGACTGAAGCTTTCTTT.